These T cell receptor beta chains were read from a single sample in a study of blood T cell repertoires in COVID-19. The data were produced by immunoSEQ multiplex PCR, yet TCRdb's version contains in-frame clones alone and is incomplete. Here the sample spans about 360,000 clones, 70% to 90% being singletons. Sequenced material: peripheral blood. These receptors originate from a human donor in a cohort sampled during active COVID-19. CDR3s include the opening cysteine and the closing phenylalanine or tryptophan. Each record gives: J gene, V gene, clone size, D gene, CDR3 protein, CDR3 DNA. The D gene is left open where the match is weak. Where a row states a size, it is once, few, many or the class of an expanded clone; other rows omit it.

j_gene: TRBJ2-3
v_gene: TRBV5-6
abundance: .
d_gene: .
CDR3aa: CASSSWALPTDTQYF
CDR3nt: TGTGCCAGCAGCTCCTGGGCCCTCCCCACAGATACGCAGTATTTT

j_gene: TRBJ1-2
v_gene: TRBV19
abundance: .
d_gene: .
CDR3aa: CASSATAPAYGYTF
CDR3nt: TGTGCCAGTAGCGCCACAGCACCCGCCTATGGCTACACCTTC

j_gene: TRBJ1-4
v_gene: TRBV28
abundance: few
d_gene: TRBD1
CDR3aa: CASTGRGLVNEKLFF
CDR3nt: TGTGCCAGCACTGGCAGGGGGCTAGTCAATGAAAAACTGTTTTTT

j_gene: TRBJ2-2
v_gene: TRBV3-1/TRBV3-2
abundance: .
d_gene: .
CDR3aa: CASSLRTEVNTGELFF
CDR3nt: TGTGCCAGCAGCCTACGGACAGAAGTAAACACCGGGGAGCTGTTTTTT

j_gene: TRBJ2-5
v_gene: TRBV10-3
abundance: .
d_gene: .
CDR3aa: CAISVTSQETQYF
CDR3nt: TGTGCCATCAGTGTTACTAGCCAAGAGACCCAGTACTTC

j_gene: TRBJ1-1
v_gene: TRBV30
abundance: many
d_gene: TRBD1
CDR3aa: CAWSVLAGGDTEAFF
CDR3nt: TGTGCCTGGAGTGTACTGGCAGGGGGAGATACTGAAGCTTTCTTT

j_gene: TRBJ2-7
v_gene: TRBV28
abundance: .
d_gene: TRBD2
CDR3aa: CASSFSGRGYEQYF
CDR3nt: TGTGCCAGCAGCTTTAGCGGGAGAGGGTACGAGCAGTACTTC

j_gene: TRBJ1-5
v_gene: TRBV2
abundance: .
d_gene: TRBD1
CDR3aa: CASSTGEQPQHF
CDR3nt: TGTGCCAGCAGTACAGGGGAACAGCCCCAGCATTTT

j_gene: TRBJ2-2
v_gene: TRBV5-1
abundance: once
d_gene: TRBD2
CDR3aa: CASSLGQGLNTGELFF
CDR3nt: TGCGCCAGCAGCTTGGGGCAGGGACTAAACACCGGGGAGCTGTTTTTT

j_gene: TRBJ2-2
v_gene: TRBV5-1
abundance: .
d_gene: TRBD2
CDR3aa: CASRRGSGGNTGELFF
CDR3nt: TGCGCCAGCAGAAGGGGTAGCGGGGGGAACACCGGGGAGCTGTTTTTT

j_gene: TRBJ2-5
v_gene: TRBV5-1
abundance: .
d_gene: TRBD2
CDR3aa: CASSLGRVIGTSGKETQYF
CDR3nt: TGCGCCAGCAGCTTGGGGCGGGTAATCGGGACTAGCGGAAAAGAGACCCAGTACTTC

j_gene: TRBJ2-5
v_gene: TRBV4-1
abundance: .
d_gene: .
CDR3aa: CASSQDDLVFGTQYF
CDR3nt: TGCGCCAGCAGCCAAGATGATTTGGTGTTCGGGACCCAGTACTTC

j_gene: TRBJ2-4
v_gene: TRBV20-1
abundance: .
d_gene: .
CDR3aa: CSASQGLAKNIQYF
CDR3nt: TGCAGTGCTAGTCAGGGACTAGCCAAAAACATTCAGTACTTC

j_gene: TRBJ2-7
v_gene: TRBV5-6
abundance: .
d_gene: TRBD2
CDR3aa: CASSGTSGLYEQYF
CDR3nt: TGTGCCAGCAGCGGGACTAGCGGCCTCTACGAGCAGTACTTC

j_gene: TRBJ1-3
v_gene: TRBV7-2
abundance: .
d_gene: TRBD1
CDR3aa: CASSPQTGDTGNTIYF
CDR3nt: TGTGCCAGCAGCCCCCAGACAGGGGATACTGGAAACACCATATATTTT

j_gene: TRBJ2-3
v_gene: TRBV9
abundance: .
d_gene: .
CDR3aa: CASSVAAGSTDTQYF
CDR3nt: TGTGCCAGCAGCGTAGCCGCGGGGAGCACAGATACGCAGTATTTT

j_gene: TRBJ2-7
v_gene: TRBV7-9
abundance: .
d_gene: TRBD1
CDR3aa: CASSLGQGAVLVVDEQYF
CDR3nt: TGTGCCAGCAGCTTAGGGCAGGGGGCAGTTCTGGTCGTAGACGAGCAGTACTTC

j_gene: TRBJ2-2
v_gene: TRBV11-3
abundance: .
d_gene: .
CDR3aa: CASSSPEDSGELFF
CDR3nt: TGTGCCAGCAGCTCGCCCGAGGACTCCGGGGAGCTGTTTTTT

j_gene: TRBJ2-2
v_gene: TRBV5-1
abundance: .
d_gene: TRBD1
CDR3aa: CASRAGTGGSTGELFF
CDR3nt: TGCGCCAGCAGGGCCGGGACAGGGGGAAGCACCGGGGAGCTGTTTTTT

j_gene: TRBJ2-7
v_gene: TRBV30
abundance: .
d_gene: TRBD1
CDR3aa: CAWSPADCWDRACEQYF
CDR3nt: TGTGCCTGGAGTCCGGCGGATTGCTGGGACAGGGCGTGCGAGCAGTACTTC

j_gene: TRBJ2-2
v_gene: TRBV3-1/TRBV3-2
abundance: .
d_gene: TRBD2
CDR3aa: CASSQDYQRELSGELFF
CDR3nt: TGTGCCAGCAGCCAAGATTACCAGCGGGAACTCTCCGGGGAGCTGTTTTTT

j_gene: TRBJ2-7
v_gene: TRBV5-1
abundance: .
d_gene: .
CDR3aa: CASSLEGGAISYEQYF
CDR3nt: TGCGCCAGCAGCTTGGAGGGAGGCGCGATCTCCTACGAGCAGTACTTC

j_gene: TRBJ1-1
v_gene: TRBV19
abundance: .
d_gene: .
CDR3aa: CASSTPRGGYTEAFF
CDR3nt: TGTGCCAGTAGTACGCCGAGGGGAGGGTACACTGAAGCTTTCTTT

j_gene: TRBJ2-5
v_gene: TRBV19
abundance: .
d_gene: TRBD1
CDR3aa: CASSIDGDRGETQYF
CDR3nt: TGTGCCAGTAGTATAGATGGGGACAGGGGGGAGACCCAGTACTTC

j_gene: TRBJ1-3
v_gene: TRBV11-2
abundance: .
d_gene: .
CDR3aa: CASSLSNGNTIYF
CDR3nt: TGTGCCAGCAGCCTCTCTAATGGAAACACCATATATTTT

j_gene: TRBJ2-7
v_gene: TRBV28
abundance: .
d_gene: .
CDR3aa: CASTPGGITAYEQYF
CDR3nt: TGTGCCAGCACCCCCGGGGGAATTACGGCCTACGAGCAGTACTTC

j_gene: TRBJ2-3
v_gene: TRBV27
abundance: few
d_gene: TRBD1
CDR3aa: CASSGTGIDTQYF
CDR3nt: TGTGCCAGCAGTGGGACAGGGATAGATACGCAGTATTTT

j_gene: TRBJ1-1
v_gene: TRBV5-1
abundance: .
d_gene: .
CDR3aa: CASSWDRRGTEAFF
CDR3nt: TGCGCCAGCAGCTGGGACCGCAGGGGCACTGAAGCTTTCTTT

j_gene: TRBJ1-6
v_gene: TRBV5-1
abundance: .
d_gene: .
CDR3aa: CASSTTEGGDNSPLHF
CDR3nt: TGCGCCAGCAGCACTACAGAGGGCGGGGATAATTCACCCCTCCACTTT

j_gene: TRBJ2-2
v_gene: TRBV29-1
abundance: .
d_gene: .
CDR3aa: CSVGGASVGTGELFF
CDR3nt: TGCAGCGTTGGAGGGGCTAGCGTTGGCACCGGGGAGCTGTTTTTT

j_gene: TRBJ1-6
v_gene: TRBV6-1
abundance: .
d_gene: .
CDR3aa: CASSEALRATEGGTLHF
CDR3nt: TGTGCCAGCAGTGAAGCGCTTCGGGCCACAGAGGGGGGGACCCTCCACTTT

j_gene: TRBJ2-5
v_gene: TRBV6-2/TRBV6-3
abundance: .
d_gene: TRBD2
CDR3aa: CASSYPRLAGKETQYF
CDR3nt: TGTGCCAGCAGTTACCCTAGACTAGCGGGAAAAGAGACCCAGTACTTC